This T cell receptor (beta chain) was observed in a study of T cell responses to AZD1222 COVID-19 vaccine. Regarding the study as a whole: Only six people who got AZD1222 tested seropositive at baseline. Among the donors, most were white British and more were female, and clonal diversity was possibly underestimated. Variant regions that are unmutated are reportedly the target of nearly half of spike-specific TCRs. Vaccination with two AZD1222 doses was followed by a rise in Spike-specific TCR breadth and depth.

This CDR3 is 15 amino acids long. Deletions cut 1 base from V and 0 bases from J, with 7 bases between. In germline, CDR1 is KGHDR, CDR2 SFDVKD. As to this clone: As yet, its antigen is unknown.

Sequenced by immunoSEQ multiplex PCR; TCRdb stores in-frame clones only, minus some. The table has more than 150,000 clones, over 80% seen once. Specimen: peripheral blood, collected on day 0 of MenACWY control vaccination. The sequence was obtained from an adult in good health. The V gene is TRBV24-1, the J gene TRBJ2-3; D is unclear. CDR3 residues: CATSDFGVSTDTQYF. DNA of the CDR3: TGTGCCACCAGTGATTTTGGGGTTAGCACAGATACGCAGTATTTT.